Listed here are 21 T cell receptor beta chains from one sample, sequenced in a study of shared clonotypes between healthy human individuals. Naive CD8 isolation took CD45RO-negative cells positively selected for CCR7 and excluded terminally differentiated effector memory CD45RA+ cells. The method was immunoSEQ multiplex PCR; TCRdb's version includes in-frame clones alone and lacks a portion of them. The data show around 1,900,000 clones, around 95% seen once. The sequenced sample was naive CD8+ T cells from PBMCs. The receptors originated from a young man in good health. Some clones in this sample may be carry-over from other donors' samples.

This clone came up once. The V and J genes are TRBV7-3 and TRBJ2-1; D tentatively fits TRBD1 or TRBD2 (5 bases each). V dropped 5 bases and J dropped 8 bases, with 13 bases sitting between them. Per germline, CDR1 SGHTA and CDR2 FQGTGA. This CDR3 spans 13 amino acids. Here the CDR3 DNA reads TGTGCCAGCAGCCAACTCCGGGACGATGAGCAGTTCTTC. It is translated as CASSQLRDDEQFF.

The CDR3 loop reads CASSPRVALSYEQYF. The CDR3 nucleotides are TGTGCCAGCAGCCCCCGGGTAGCTCTCTCCTACGAGCAGTACTTC. V usage is TRBV7-9 and J usage is TRBJ2-7; D gene ambiguous. The germline V and J ends were trimmed by 5 bases and 0 bases, with 14 bases remaining between them. The CDR3 consists of 15 residues. CDR1 is SEHNR, CDR2 FQNEAQ, per germline (reference sequence).

For this clone: The sample has other DNA sequences that encode this CDR3 too. This chain's CDR3 is CASSLARLAGAGELFF. The CDR3 DNA sequence: TGCGCCAGCAGCTTGGCCAGGCTAGCGGGAGCCGGGGAGCTGTTTTTT. The gene calls are TRBV5-1 and TRBJ2-2, with TRBD2 matching 10 bases. The CDR3 extends over 16 amino acids. The ends lost 0 bases at V and 6 bases at J; junction bases unmatched: 5. CDR1 and CDR2 (germline): SGHRS, YFSETQ.

The V gene is TRBV27, the J gene TRBJ2-7; D remains ambiguous. The CDR3 is made up of 15 amino acids. CDR1 is MNHEY and CDR2 is SMNVEV in the germline V gene (reference sequence). The V end was cut by 1 base, the J end by 0 bases, with 10 bases between. The CDR3 DNA follows: TGTGCCAGCAGTTTATTTGTACAGAGCTCCTACGAGCAGTACTTC. Translating it yields CASSLFVQSSYEQYF.

For the CDR3, the DNA is TGCAGCGTTGAAAGCCGGGACAGGGTAAACGAGCAGTACTTC. The encoded protein is CSVESRDRVNEQYF. The rearrangement joins TRBV29-1 to TRBJ2-7; 9 bases fit TRBD1. Germline CDR1 SQVTM, CDR2 ANQGSEA. There are 14 residues in the CDR3. The junction had 7 bases not matched to a gene; V was cut back by 2 bases and J by 5 bases.

This rearrangement joins TRBV4-2 to TRBJ1-1; possible D gene TRBD1, 6 bases. From germline, CDR1 is LGHNA and CDR2 YNFKEQ. This CDR3 contains 17 residues. The V end lost 5 bases, the J end lost 3 bases, and 22 bases lay between the germline ends. The DNA for the CDR3 is TGTGCCAGCAGCTTAACGGCGGTTAGGGGGAAGGACACTGAAGCTTTCTTT. Translation gives CASSLTAVRGKDTEAFF.

The gene calls are TRBV7-9 and TRBJ2-1, with D uncertain. V was pared by 3 bases and J by 0 bases, with 15 bases between. CDR1 SEHNR and CDR2 FQNEAQ come from the germline V gene (reference sequence). CDR3 length equals 17 residues. The CDR3 sequence is CASSFGQSISSYNEQFF. The CDR3 DNA sequence: TGTGCCAGCAGCTTTGGGCAATCCATTAGCTCCTACAATGAGCAGTTCTTC.

The chain uses TRBV19 and TRBJ1-1; the D is unclear. The V end was cut by 2 bases, the J end by 7 bases, with 11 bases between. Germline-derived CDR1 and CDR2 are LNHDA and SQIVND (reference sequence). This CDR3 region has 13 residues. The CDR3 loop is CASSIIARREAFF. CDR3 in DNA: TGTGCCAGTAGTATAATCGCGCGCCGTGAAGCTTTCTTT.

The CDR3 is CASSESWTVNTGELFF. CDR3 nucleotides: TGCGCCAGCAGTGAGTCGTGGACCGTGAACACCGGGGAGCTGTTTTTT. V usage is TRBV10-2 and J usage is TRBJ2-2; no definite D call. CDR3 length: 16 residues. CDR1 and CDR2 from the germline V gene are WSHSY and SAAADI. Trimming removed 0 bases from V and 1 base from J, with 9 bases in between.

The rearrangement links TRBV6-4 to TRBJ1-1, with 8 bases fitting TRBD1. Looked up from germline, CDR1 is MRHNA and CDR2 is SNTAGT. The CDR3 has 13 amino acids. V trimming: 6 bases; J trimming: 6 bases; junction bases outside the gene matches: 6. The CDR3 region has the DNA TGTGCCAGCAGCCCAGGGGGCCCCGCTGAAGCTTTCTTT. This codes for CASSPGGPAEAFF.

V and J are TRBV7-9 and TRBJ2-2; 7 positions agree with TRBD2. The V segment lost 4 bases and the J segment 3 bases; nucleotides outside the gene matches: 14. The CDR3 loop spans 18 amino acids. Germline CDR1 reads SEHNR; CDR2 reads FQNEAQ (reference sequence). The CDR3 nucleotides read TGTGCCAGCAGCTCCCTCGCTGCTGCGGGAGTAGACACCGGGGAGCTGTTTTTT. Its protein product is CASSSLAAAGVDTGELFF.

As for this clone: The same CDR3 can be traced to other DNA sequences in this sample. V usage is TRBV27 and J usage is TRBJ2-7; 7 bases are a match to TRBD2. V lost 6 bases, J lost 2 bases, and 4 bases stayed unmatched. CDR3 size: 13 residues. CDR1 and CDR2 (germline): MNHEY, SMNVEV (reference sequence). The DNA of the CDR3 is TGTGCCAGCAGCCCGGGAGGCCCCTACGAGCAGTACTTC. This sequence encodes CASSPGGPYEQYF.

This clone was seen just once. The V gene is TRBV19, the J gene TRBJ1-2; D is perhaps TRBD1 (5 bases). V dropped 5 bases and J dropped 5 bases, with 12 bases sitting between them. Germline lookup yields CDR1 LNHDA and CDR2 SQIVND (reference sequence). The CDR3 sequence is 13 residues long. CDR3 sequence (DNA): TGTGCCAGTAGTGTCGATACAGGATATGGCTACACCTTC. Translated, it gives CASSVDTGYGYTF.

The chain couples TRBV7-2 to TRBJ1-2; D may be TRBD1 (5 bases). The CDR3 is 15 residues long. Trimming shortened V by 0 bases and J by 2 bases, and 10 bases separated the two germline ends. From germline, CDR1 is SGHTA and CDR2 FQGNSA. CDR3 sequence reads: CASSLAGPLNYGYTF. CDR3 coding DNA: TGTGCCAGCAGCTTAGCGGGACCGCTGAACTATGGCTACACCTTC.

The chain employs TRBV7-2 and TRBJ1-2; 8 positions match TRBD1. Germline CDR1 is SGHTA and CDR2 is FQGNSA. The junction had 4 bases not matched to a gene; V was cut back by 5 bases and J by 2 bases. The CDR3 consists of 14 residues. CDR3 in amino acids: CASSAWTGNYGYTF. As DNA, the CDR3 is TGTGCCAGCAGCGCTTGGACAGGGAACTATGGCTACACCTTC.

This clone has only one observation. Here the CDR3 DNA reads TGTGCCAGCAGCTTACCCTGGGAGTGGGAGACCCAGTACTTC. Its protein is CASSLPWEWETQYF. This chain uses TRBV7-6 with TRBJ2-5; D perhaps matches TRBD2 (5 bases). The V gene's germline CDR1 is SGHVS and CDR2 FNYEAQ. Trimming pared 2 bases from V and 5 bases from J, leaving 12 bases between. This CDR3 contains 14 residues.

This clone was recorded once. This chain joins TRBV28 and TRBJ2-2; D might be TRBD1 (6 bases). The V end was cut by 7 bases, the J end by 7 bases, with 22 bases between. This CDR3 is built from 16 residues. Germline-derived CDR1 and CDR2 are MDHEN and SYDVKM. This CDR3 reads CASTHRQALGNGELFF. The CDR3 DNA reads TGTGCCAGCACCCACAGACAGGCCCTAGGCAACGGGGAGCTGTTTTTT.

This chain links TRBV5-7 with TRBJ1-1, with D possibly being TRBD1 (5 bases). TRBV5-7 has ORF status, its function being uncertain. This CDR3 spans 15 amino acids. Trimming left V 5 bases short and J 2 bases short, with 16 bases between. CDR3 loop: CASSWGGRENTEAFF. The CDR3 DNA follows: TGTGCCAGCAGTTGGGGGGGGAGAGAAAACACTGAAGCTTTCTTT.

This clone occurred once. This chain joins TRBV4-1 and TRBJ1-2; 10 nucleotides align to TRBD1. Germline CDR1 is MGHRA and CDR2 is YSYEKL. Germline trimming cut 4 bases from V and 1 base from J; bases unmatched to any gene: 6. The CDR3 spans 16 residues. This CDR3 reads CASSRDRGRNNYGYTF. CDR3 nucleotide sequence: TGCGCCAGCAGCCGGGACAGGGGTAGAAATAACTATGGCTACACCTTC.

The rearrangement links TRBV27 to TRBJ2-7; unclear D gene. The germline gives CDR1 MNHEY, CDR2 SMNVEV (reference sequence). There are 15 residues in the CDR3. V was trimmed by 0 bases and J by 4 bases, leaving 13 bases between them. The CDR3 sequence is CASSLSIAVGYEQYF. DNA of the CDR3: TGTGCCAGCAGTTTATCTATCGCGGTGGGTTACGAGCAGTACTTC.

In DNA, the CDR3 is TGTGCCAGCAGCGAAATCTCTGGAAACACCATATATTTT. As protein: CASSEISGNTIYF. The chain links TRBV11-2 to TRBJ1-3; D is unclear. The CDR3 runs 13 residues. Per the germline V gene, CDR1 is SGHAT and CDR2 is FQNNGV. V was clipped by 5 bases and J by 0 bases, with 5 bases between them.